This T cell receptor beta chain originates from a study of blood T cell repertoires in COVID-19. The wider study: Specimens from acute and convalescent COVID-19 originated in the United States, Italy and Spain.

Original methodology: It was from reference gene primer amplification that nucleated cell counts were estimated. The assay was immunoSEQ multiplex PCR, and TCRdb's table has in-frame clones only and misses some. V, J and clone size were drawn from that table, and D and trimming were deduced from the DNA. Of some 87,000 clones listed, 80% to 90% are singletons. The CDR3 contains 10 residues. Germline CDR1 is SNHLY and CDR2 is FYNNEI. The V end was cut by 6 bases, the J end by 4 bases, with 3 bases between. J is TRBJ2-5 and V is TRBV2, with D hard to call. The sequence derives from a human donor in a cohort sampled during active COVID-19. Sequencing used peripheral blood. The chain's CDR3 is CASSGETQYF. As DNA, the CDR3 is TGTGCCAGCAGCGGAGAGACCCAGTACTTC.